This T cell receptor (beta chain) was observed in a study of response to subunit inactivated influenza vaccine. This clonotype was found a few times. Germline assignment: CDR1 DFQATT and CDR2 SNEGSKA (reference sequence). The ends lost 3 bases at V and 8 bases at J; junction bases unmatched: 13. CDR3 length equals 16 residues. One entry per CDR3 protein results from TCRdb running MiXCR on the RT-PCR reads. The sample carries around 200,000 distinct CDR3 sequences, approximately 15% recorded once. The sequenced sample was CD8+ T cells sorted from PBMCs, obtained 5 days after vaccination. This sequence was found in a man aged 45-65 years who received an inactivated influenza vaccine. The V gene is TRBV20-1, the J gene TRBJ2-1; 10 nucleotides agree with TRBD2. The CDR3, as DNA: TGCAGTGCTAGCCGACCCACTAGCGGGATTAGGGATGAGCAGTTCTTC. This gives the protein CSASRPTSGIRDEQFF.